This T cell receptor (beta chain) is drawn from a study of T cells expressing NK-cell markers. Whole-study context: With respect to HCMV, most of the eight sequenced donors were seropositive, and one was seronegative.

Per the germline V gene, CDR1 is SGDLS and CDR2 is YYNGEE. This CDR3 has 11 amino acids. TCRdb derives one entry per CDR3 protein from the 5' RACE reads, leaving out DNA. Found here are 140,000 to 150,000 distinct CDR3 sequences; the top ten clones hold roughly 12%. This TCR derives from a man between 18 and 29 years old in good health. The J gene is TRBJ2-5, the V gene TRBV9. The specimen sequenced was blood T cells: a sorted CD56 or NKG2C T cell subset, CD4+ or CD8+ T cells, or bulk PBMC T cells (not recorded which). This CDR3 reads CASSPGQTQYF.